The TCR beta chain described here comes from a study of CD8 T cells in ankylosing spondylitis. Study outcomes and limitations: Seemingly distinctive of ankylosing spondylitis blood was a TCR beta motif formed by eight highly homologous variants. Disease-associated clonotypes exhibited CD8+ identity and were relatively infrequent in peripheral blood. Within matched ankylosing spondylitis synovial fluid, disease-linked clones were reportedly significantly enriched.

V lost 5 bases to trimming and J lost 3 bases; unmatched junction nucleotides: 8. Germline V lookup: CDR1 SGHAT, CDR2 FQNNGV. The CDR3 is made up of 16 amino acids. TCRdb passed the 5' RACE reads through MiXCR, listing each CDR3 protein once. Here the sample spans about 130,000 distinct CDR3 sequences, 7% to 10% being singletons. Many counts were recorded for this clonotype. The antigen remains unidentified. Sequenced material: blood, either unsorted or a sorted T cell fraction (not recorded which). This TCR was recovered from a male donor with ankylosing spondylitis or in good health (not recorded which). The V gene is TRBV11-2, the J gene TRBJ2-1; 9 bases match TRBD2. CDR3 sequence reads: CASSPVAGVFYNEQFF. The CDR3 DNA reads as TGTGCCAGCAGCCCAGTAGCGGGAGTCTTCTACAATGAGCAGTTCTTC.